The rows below give T cell receptor beta chains drawn from one sample of a study of blood T cell repertoires in COVID-19. Assay used: immunoSEQ multiplex PCR; TCRdb lists only in-frame clones, some missing. The table lists about 160,000 clones, about 90% of them singletons, with 3.5% to 4.5% in the top ten. Sequenced: peripheral blood. All receptors derive from a woman in her sixties or seventies with acute or convalescent COVID-19. CDR3s include the opening cysteine and the closing phenylalanine or tryptophan. D genes are given only for firm matches. Part of the rows lack a size; the others show once, few, many or a class for expanded clones.

j_gene	d_gene	abundance	v_gene	CDR3nt	CDR3aa
TRBJ2-7	TRBD2	-	TRBV4-2	TGTGCCAGCAGCCTCTCCGGGACTAGCGGCCACGAGCAGTACTTC	CASSLSGTSGHEQYF
TRBJ1-2	-	-	TRBV20-1	TGCAGTGCTAGTATGGACAGACCCCCCAACTATGGCTACACCTTC	CSASMDRPPNYGYTF
TRBJ2-1	TRBD2	-	TRBV10-1	TGCGCCAGCAGTGAGAGGAGCGGGGGCCTCTACAATGAGCAGTTCTTC	CASSERSGGLYNEQFF
TRBJ1-5	TRBD1	-	TRBV6-4	TGTGCCAGTTGTTCGGGACAGGGGGTTTGTCAGCCCCAGCATTTT	CASCSGQGVCQPQHF
TRBJ2-1	TRBD2	-	TRBV10-3	TGTGCCATCAGTGACGCTAGCGGGGATTCCTACAATGAGCAGTTCTTC	CAISDASGDSYNEQFF
TRBJ2-2	TRBD2	once	TRBV7-9	TGTGCCAGCAGCTTAGGAGCTAGCGGGTCCGGGGAGCTGTTTTTT	CASSLGASGSGELFF
TRBJ2-3	-	-	TRBV10-1	TGCGCCAGCAGTGATTCGGGGTTCACAGATACGCAGTATTTT	CASSDSGFTDTQYF
TRBJ2-1	TRBD2	-	TRBV3-1/TRBV3-2	TGTGCCAGCAGCCAAGCCTGCGGGACTAGTGAAAATGAGCAGTTCTTC	CASSQACGTSENEQFF
TRBJ1-6	-	-	TRBV4-2	TGTGCCAGCAGACGAGACTCGGGACTAGGGGAGTATGACTCACCCCTCCACTTT	CASRRDSGLGEYDSPLHF
TRBJ1-1	-	-	TRBV6-5	TGTGCCAGCAGTTTAGCCAGTGCTGGTGAAGCTTTCTTT	CASSLASAGEAFF
TRBJ2-1	TRBD2	-	TRBV5-1	TGCGCCAGCAGCCAAACTAGCGGAGAGTACAATGAGCAGTTCTTC	CASSQTSGEYNEQFF
TRBJ2-1	-	-	TRBV3-1/TRBV3-2	TGTGCCAGCAGCCAAGAGGGGAGGATATACAATGAGCAGTTCTTC	CASSQEGRIYNEQFF
TRBJ1-1	-	-	TRBV6-5	TGTGCCAGCAGTACCGACAGGAACACTGAAGCTTTCTTT	CASSTDRNTEAFF
TRBJ2-1	TRBD1	-	TRBV5-4	TGTGCCAGCAGCACCGGGACAGGGAGGAGGGTCAATGAGCAGTTCTTC	CASSTGTGRRVNEQFF
TRBJ2-5	-	-	TRBV20-1	TGCAGTGCTAGTACGCCCGGTACAGAGACCCAGTACTTC	CSASTPGTETQYF
TRBJ1-5	-	-	TRBV28	TGTGCCAGCAGTTTCCCCGGGAGGGATAGCAATCAGCCCCAGCATTTT	CASSFPGRDSNQPQHF
TRBJ1-6	-	-	TRBV5-4	TGTGCCAGCACAGATACCGGGAGACTTAATTCACCCCTCCACTTT	CASTDTGRLNSPLHF
TRBJ2-5	TRBD1	-	TRBV10-3	TGTGCCATCAGTGAGGACAGGGGGCTTTGGGAGACCCAGTACTTC	CAISEDRGLWETQYF
TRBJ1-2	TRBD1	-	TRBV29-1	TGCAGCGTCGGACAGGGAGGCCGTGGGGGCTACACCTTC	CSVGQGGRGGYTF
TRBJ2-1	TRBD1	-	TRBV19	TGTGCCAGTAGTGAGGACAGGGGCAGGTTCAATGAGCAGTTCTTC	CASSEDRGRFNEQFF
TRBJ1-2	-	-	TRBV7-9	TGTGCCAGCAGCCCAGGGATTATGACCTATGGCTACACCTTC	CASSPGIMTYGYTF
TRBJ1-5	TRBD1	-	TRBV4-3	TGCGCCAGCAGCCAGGGACAGGCAGAGCCCCAGCATTTT	CASSQGQAEPQHF
TRBJ1-6	-	-	TRBV5-1	TGCGCCAGCAGCTTGCTCGACTCTAGCTTAGGGTCACCCCTCCACTTT	CASSLLDSSLGSPLHF
TRBJ1-5	TRBD1	-	TRBV4-2	TGTGCCAGCAGCCAAGGGGACAGGGCTAGTCAGCCCCAGCATTTT	CASSQGDRASQPQHF
TRBJ1-5	TRBD1	-	TRBV19	TGTGCCAGCGGACAGGGTAAAGGACATAGCAATCAGCCCCAGCATTTT	CASGQGKGHSNQPQHF
TRBJ1-2	TRBD1	-	TRBV5-1	TGCGCCAGCAGCCAGGACAGGGGGCCTGGCTACACCTTC	CASSQDRGPGYTF
TRBJ2-7	-	once	TRBV7-2	TGTGCCAGCAGAGAATCACGTTCGTCAGCCTACGAGCAGTACTTC	CASRESRSSAYEQYF